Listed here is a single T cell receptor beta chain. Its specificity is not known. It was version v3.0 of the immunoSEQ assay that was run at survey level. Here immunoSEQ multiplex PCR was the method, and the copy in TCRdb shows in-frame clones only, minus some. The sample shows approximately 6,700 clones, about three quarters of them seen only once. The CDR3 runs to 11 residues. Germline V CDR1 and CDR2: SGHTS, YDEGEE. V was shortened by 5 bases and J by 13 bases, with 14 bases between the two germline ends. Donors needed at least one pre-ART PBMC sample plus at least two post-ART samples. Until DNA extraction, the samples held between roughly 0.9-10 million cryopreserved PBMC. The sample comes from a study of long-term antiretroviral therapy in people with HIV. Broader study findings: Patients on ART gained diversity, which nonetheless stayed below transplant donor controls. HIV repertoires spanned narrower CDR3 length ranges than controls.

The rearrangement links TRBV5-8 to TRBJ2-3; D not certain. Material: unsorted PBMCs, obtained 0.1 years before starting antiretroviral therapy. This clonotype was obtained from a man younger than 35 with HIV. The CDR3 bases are TGTGCCAGCAGGCTGGGCCCCTGGGAGTATTTT. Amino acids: CASRLGPWEYF.